Presented here are 19 T cell receptor beta chains from one specimen sequenced in a study of blood T cell repertoires in COVID-19. Clones were read by immunoSEQ multiplex PCR, and TCRdb kept only the in-frame ones, dropping some. The profile shows 25,000 or so clones, about 94% of them singletons. The specimen sequenced was peripheral blood. These receptors all come from a human donor with active COVID-19. The donor label of this sample is uncertain.

On this clone: Other nucleotide sequences from this sample produce the same CDR3. V gene TRBV5-4 combines with J gene TRBJ1-2; possibly TRBD1 for D (6 bases). Germline lookup yields CDR1 SGHNT and CDR2 YYREEE (reference sequence). Trimming stripped 5 bases from V and 4 bases from J, with 21 bases between. The length of the CDR3 is 16 residues. The CDR3 here is CASSAPDAGAVYGYTF. In DNA form, the CDR3 reads TGTGCCAGCAGTGCCCCTGACGCAGGGGCGGTCTATGGCTACACCTTC.

This chain joins TRBV19 and TRBJ2-5, with TRBD2 matching over 9 bases. Trimming took 3 bases from V and 5 from J; bases not matched to a gene: 10. Germline V lookup: CDR1 LNHDA, CDR2 SQIVND (reference sequence). CDR3 length equals 16 residues. The chain's CDR3 is CASSIGVASGAETQYF. Written as DNA, the CDR3 is TGTGCCAGTAGTATCGGTGTTGCTAGCGGGGCTGAGACCCAGTACTTC. The whole variable domain, filled in from reference TRBV19 and TRBJ2-5, reads DGGITQSPKYLFRKEGQNVTLSCEQNLNHDAMYWYRQDPGQGLRLIYYSQIVNDFQKGDIAEGYSVSREKKESFPLTVTSAQKNPTAFYLCASSIGVASGAETQYFGPGTRLLVL.

The V gene is TRBV28, the J gene TRBJ2-1, with TRBD1 as a possible D gene (5 bases). From germline, CDR1 is MDHEN and CDR2 SYDVKM. This CDR3 is built from 14 residues. V was shortened by 3 bases and J by 10 bases, with 16 bases between the two germline ends. The CDR3 DNA reads as TGTGCCAGCAGTTTTTCGACTCGACCAGGGGAGCAGTTCTTC. Translating gives CASSFSTRPGEQFF.

The CDR3 sequence is CASSQTGTSGSEQYF. CDR3 DNA: TGCGCCAGCAGCCAGACCGGGACTAGCGGGAGCGAGCAGTACTTC. The V call is TRBV5-1, the J call TRBJ2-7; 14 nucleotides match TRBD2. Germline V gene lookup returns CDR1 SGHRS and CDR2 YFSETQ. This CDR3 contains 15 residues. The J segment lost 6 bases and the V segment lost 4 bases, leaving 6 bases of the junction unmatched.

The chain is built from TRBV19 and TRBJ2-1; D is possibly TRBD2 (6 bases). Trimming removed 5 bases at V and 2 bases at J, with 13 bases between. The CDR3 runs 15 residues. CDR1 is LNHDA, CDR2 SQIVND, per germline (reference sequence). The CDR3 region is CASSLAGGPYNEQFF. DNA for the CDR3: TGTGCCAGTAGTCTCGCCGGGGGTCCCTACAATGAGCAGTTCTTC.

The chain combines TRBV28 with TRBJ2-1, with D perhaps TRBD2 (5 bases). Per the germline V gene, CDR1 is MDHEN and CDR2 is SYDVKM. The CDR3 has 19 residues. The V end was cut by 4 bases, the J end by 3 bases, with 25 bases between. CDR3 in amino acids: CASSSPASGERWGYNEQFF. The CDR3 DNA sequence: TGTGCCAGCAGTTCCCCCGCCTCAGGCGAGCGGTGGGGCTACAATGAGCAGTTCTTC.

The chain has TRBV2 and TRBJ1-5; D gene ambiguous. V lost 7 bases and J 3 bases, leaving 16 bases between the germline ends. CDR1 is SNHLY and CDR2 is FYNNEI in the germline V gene. The CDR3 length is 15 residues. CDR3 in DNA: TGTGCCAGCAATGCCGGCAGGCCGGCCAATCAGCCCCAGCATTTT. Amino acid sequence: CASNAGRPANQPQHF. Complete variable domain (other parts from reference TRBV2 and TRBJ1-5): EPEVTQTPSHQVTQMGQEVILRCVPISNHLYFYWYRQILGQKVEFLVSFYNNEISEKSEIFDDQFSVERPDGSNFTLKIRSTKLEDSAMYFCASNAGRPANQPQHFGDGTRLSIL.

The chain carries TRBV6-5 and TRBJ2-3; 7 bases are shared with TRBD2. CDR3 length equals 15 residues. After removal of 2 bases from V and 2 bases from J, the junction contained 4 bases not matched to a gene. Germline CDR1 MNHEY, CDR2 SVGAGI. The CDR3 region has the DNA TGTGCCAGCAGTTACCGGGGGGTTAACACAGATACGCAGTATTTT. Translation gives CASSYRGVNTDTQYF.

The rearrangement uses TRBV4-1 and TRBJ1-4; no clear D. CDR1 and CDR2 from the germline V gene are MGHRA and YSYEKL. CDR3 size: 18 residues. Trimming pared 1 base from V and 2 bases from J, leaving 17 bases between. The CDR3 bases are TGCGCCAGCAGCCAAGGGGCACCGGCAACTCTGACTAATGAAAAACTGTTTTTT. The encoded protein is CASSQGAPATLTNEKLFF.

This rearrangement joins TRBV19 to TRBJ2-2; 8 bases agree with TRBD1. V trimming: 4 bases; J trimming: 3 bases; junction bases outside the gene matches: 7. This CDR3 region has 16 residues. The V gene's germline CDR1 is LNHDA and CDR2 SQIVND (reference sequence). CDR3: CASSTIRDRYTGELFF. CDR3 in DNA: TGTGCCAGTAGTACAATCCGGGACAGGTACACCGGGGAGCTGTTTTTT.

This chain uses TRBV5-1 with TRBJ2-1; TRBD2 matches 13 bases. The CDR3 is made up of 14 amino acids. The ends lost 6 bases at V and 6 bases at J; junction bases unmatched: 3. Germline V gene sequence: CDR1 SGHRS, CDR2 YFSETQ. The CDR3 here is CASTGLAGANEQFF. CDR3 coding DNA: TGCGCCAGCACAGGACTAGCGGGAGCCAATGAGCAGTTCTTC.

This clone is a singleton in its sample. The chain couples TRBV10-3 to TRBJ2-1; 12 bases align to TRBD2. J was trimmed by 8 bases and V by 4 bases; bases with no gene match: 12. This CDR3 contains 17 residues. The germline V gene has CDR1 ENHRY and CDR2 SYGVKD. The CDR3 DNA is TGTGCCATCAGTGGTCCTCTGACTAGCGGGAGAAAGGATGAGCAGTTCTTC. It encodes CAISGPLTSGRKDEQFF.

The chain recombines TRBV2 with TRBJ2-2, with 14 bases matching TRBD2. CDR3 length: 18 residues. In germline, CDR1 is SNHLY, CDR2 FYNNEI. Unmatched junction bases numbered 15, after V lost 6 bases and J lost 9 bases. In DNA, the CDR3 is TGTGCCAGCAGCCCCGGGACTAGCGGGAGCAAAGGGTATAGGGAGCTGTTTTTT. Translating it yields CASSPGTSGSKGYRELFF.

This clone was seen a single time. The chain couples TRBV5-1 to TRBJ2-1; possibly TRBD2 for D (5 bases). Trimming pared 5 bases from V and 6 bases from J, leaving 9 bases between. The length of the CDR3 is 12 residues. The germline CDR1 and CDR2 sequences are SGHRS and YFSETQ. CDR3 coding DNA: TGCGCCAGCAGATTCAGCGGCAATGAGCAGTTCTTC. Translation gives CASRFSGNEQFF.

The chain carries TRBV28 and TRBJ1-6; D unclear. Trimming removed 3 bases from V and 1 base from J, with 7 bases in between. The CDR3 covers 15 residues. Germline V gene data show CDR1 as MDHEN and CDR2 as SYDVKM. Here the CDR3 reads CASSLIQSYNSPLHF. The CDR3, as DNA: TGTGCCAGCAGTTTGATCCAGTCCTATAATTCACCCCTCCACTTT. Together with reference TRBV28 and TRBJ1-6, the CDR3 gives the full variable domain: DVKVTQSSRYLVKRTGEKVFLECVQDMDHENMFWYRQDPGLGLRLIYFSYDVKMKEKGDIPEGYSVSREKKERFSLILESASTNQTSMYLCASSLIQSYNSPLHFGNGTRLTVT.

V gene TRBV11-2 combines with J gene TRBJ1-2; D unclear. This CDR3 is built from 14 residues. V gave up 5 bases and J gave up 0 bases, with 10 bases separating them. CDR1 SGHAT and CDR2 FQNNGV come from the germline V gene. The DNA for the CDR3 is TGTGCCAGCAGCCTGGGCATTACTAACTATGGCTACACCTTC. It encodes CASSLGITNYGYTF.

This sequence joins TRBV2 and TRBJ2-5; weak D call: TRBD1 (6 bases). The ends were cut back, 8 bases at V and 4 bases at J, with 14 bases in the middle. This CDR3 spans 13 amino acids. Germline V lookup: CDR1 SNHLY, CDR2 FYNNEI. The DNA for the CDR3 is TGTGCCAGCGGTCGGGGACAAGCAGAGACCCAGTACTTC. It yields the protein CASGRGQAETQYF. The full variable domain, with the rest looked up from reference TRBV2 and TRBJ2-5, is EPEVTQTPSHQVTQMGQEVILRCVPISNHLYFYWYRQILGQKVEFLVSFYNNEISEKSEIFDDQFSVERPDGSNFTLKIRSTKLEDSAMYFCASGRGQAETQYFGPGTRLLVL.

This clone was found once. The chain couples TRBV7-2 to TRBJ2-7; D is unclear. Germline CDR1 reads SGHTA; CDR2 reads FQGNSA. The CDR3 has 14 residues. V lost 3 bases and J lost 3, with 12 bases in between. CDR3: CASSFGSALYEQYF. CDR3 DNA: TGTGCCAGCAGCTTTGGAAGCGCCCTCTACGAGCAGTACTTC.

This clone has a handful of counts. This chain links TRBV11-2 with TRBJ2-7, with D possibly being TRBD2 (7 bases). The CDR3 has 15 amino acids. Germline CDR1 and CDR2: SGHAT and FQNNGV. Trimming cost V 3 bases and J 4 bases, with 16 bases left between them. Written as DNA, the CDR3 is TGTGCCAGCAGCTTGGGGGGGGCTGGGCCTTACGAGCAGTACTTC. This gives the protein CASSLGGAGPYEQYF.